The rows below give T cell receptor beta chains drawn from one sample of a study of CXCR3-negative and CXCR3-positive naive CD8 T cells. TCRdb derives one entry per CDR3 protein from the 5' RACE reads, leaving out DNA. The sample holds more than 80,000 distinct CDR3 sequences. Material for sequencing was naive CXCR3+ CD8+ T cells from blood. These TCRs come from a human donor in good health. Some clones in this sample may be carry-over from other donors' samples. Both conserved end residues are part of each CDR3.

v_gene	j_gene	CDR3aa
TRBV7-8	TRBJ1-5	CASSPSGVPNQPQHF
TRBV10-3	TRBJ2-3	CAISESRASGRSTDTQYF
TRBV4-3	TRBJ2-2	CASSQRDTNTGELFF
TRBV28	TRBJ2-3	CASTLVVGSDTQYF
TRBV29-1	TRBJ2-5	CSPRRLGETQYF
TRBV24-1	TRBJ2-1	CATSESNEQFF
TRBV14	TRBJ1-1	CASTPTEENTEAFF
TRBV6-5	TRBJ2-3	CASSYSKALTDTQYF
TRBV6-6	TRBJ2-1	CASSFREGAVEQFF
TRBV6-2/TRBV6-3	TRBJ2-3	CASSYAEGDYSTDTQYF
TRBV5-6	TRBJ2-1	CASSLAWKRAGGPDEQFF
TRBV5-1	TRBJ2-7	CASSLDSHEQYF
TRBV7-8	TRBJ2-7	CASSFLDKDHEQYF
TRBV12-3/TRBV12-4	TRBJ1-4	CASSPIRDSTTNEKLFF
TRBV12-3/TRBV12-4	TRBJ2-3	CASSFSRGTDTQYF
TRBV7-9	TRBJ2-4	CASSPRSPWPMYF
TRBV29-1	TRBJ1-4	CSVEDSGVREKLFF
TRBV29-1	TRBJ2-1	CSVMGGFGSYNEQFF
TRBV28	TRBJ2-1	CASIRTGEVYNEQFF
TRBV20-1	TRBJ2-1	CSARDNRAGGNEQFF
TRBV7-8	TRBJ2-1	CASSFRTSADEQFF
TRBV19	TRBJ2-1	CASSIWGDTWGEVVGDNEQFF
TRBV7-6	TRBJ2-1	CASSLVAGGPGSYNEQFF
TRBV4-1	TRBJ1-2	CASSHRQEANYGYTF